This T cell receptor beta chain was recovered during a study of T cells in Graves' hyperthyroidism and ophthalmopathy. This clonotype was recorded many times. The CDR3 has 14 residues. CDR1 and CDR2 from the germline V gene are DFQATT and SNEGSKA (reference sequence). Deletions cut 4 bases from V and 2 bases from J, with 13 bases between. Researchers took RNA transcripts and amplified the TCR beta CDR3 regions from them. Initially, a first-round RT-PCR of the TCR CDR3 employed the HTBI primer set. TCRdb redid the calling of the multiplex PCR reads with MiXCR, one entry per CDR3 protein. The sample holds fewer than 500,000 distinct CDR3 sequences, 14% to 15% seen once. The authors took PBMCs from roughly 10 ml fresh peripheral blood.

The clonotype was recovered from a man aged 18-30 years with Graves' ophthalmopathy. The chain combines TRBV20-1 with TRBJ2-3; D is possibly TRBD1 or TRBD2 (5 bases each). Material: blood. CDR3 nucleotides: TGCAGTGCTATGCGGGCAGGGAACACAGATACGCAGTATTTT. Translation gives CSAMRAGNTDTQYF.